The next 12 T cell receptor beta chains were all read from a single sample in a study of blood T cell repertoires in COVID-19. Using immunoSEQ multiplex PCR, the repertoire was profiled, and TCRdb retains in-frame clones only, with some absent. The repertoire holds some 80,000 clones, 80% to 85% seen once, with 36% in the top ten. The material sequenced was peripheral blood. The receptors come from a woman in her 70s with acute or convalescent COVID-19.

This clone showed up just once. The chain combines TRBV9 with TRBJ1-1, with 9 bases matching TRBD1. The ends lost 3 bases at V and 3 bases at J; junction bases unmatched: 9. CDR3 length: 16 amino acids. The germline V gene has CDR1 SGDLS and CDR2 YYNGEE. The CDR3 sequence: CASSAAQGAVDTEAFF. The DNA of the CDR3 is TGTGCCAGCAGCGCTGCACAGGGGGCTGTGGACACTGAAGCTTTCTTT.

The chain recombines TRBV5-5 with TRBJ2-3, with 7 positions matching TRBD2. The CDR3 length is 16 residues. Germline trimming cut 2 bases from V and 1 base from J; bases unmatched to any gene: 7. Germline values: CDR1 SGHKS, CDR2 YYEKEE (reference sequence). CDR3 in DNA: TGTGCCAGCAGCTTTTTAGCGGGCCACGGCACAGATACGCAGTATTTT. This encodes CASSFLAGHGTDTQYF.

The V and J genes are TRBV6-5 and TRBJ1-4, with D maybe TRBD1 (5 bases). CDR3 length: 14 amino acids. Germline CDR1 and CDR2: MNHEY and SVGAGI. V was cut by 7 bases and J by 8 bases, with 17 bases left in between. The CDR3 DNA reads TGTGCCAGCATAGTATCGCAGGGATCGGAAAAACTGTTTTTT. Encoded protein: CASIVSQGSEKLFF.

The chain's CDR3 is CSAPQRGGYTF. DNA of the CDR3: TGCAGTGCACCCCAACGGGGTGGCTACACCTTC. The rearrangement links TRBV20-1 to TRBJ1-2; D is unresolved. The germline V and J ends were trimmed by 6 bases and 7 bases, with 12 bases remaining between them. The CDR3 covers 11 residues. In germline, CDR1 is DFQATT, CDR2 SNEGSKA (reference sequence).

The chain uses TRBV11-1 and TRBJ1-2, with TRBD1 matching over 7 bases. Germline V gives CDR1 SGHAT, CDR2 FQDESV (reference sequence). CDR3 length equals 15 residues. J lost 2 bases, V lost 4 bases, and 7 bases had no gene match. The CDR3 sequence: CASSSRQGWNYGYTF. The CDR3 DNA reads TGTGCCAGCAGCTCCAGACAGGGCTGGAACTATGGCTACACCTTC.

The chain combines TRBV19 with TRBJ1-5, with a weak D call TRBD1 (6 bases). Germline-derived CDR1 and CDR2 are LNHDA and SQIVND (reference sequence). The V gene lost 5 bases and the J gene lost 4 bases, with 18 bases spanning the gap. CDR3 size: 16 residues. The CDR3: CASSPRWDKTNQPQHF. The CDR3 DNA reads TGTGCCAGTAGTCCGCGCTGGGACAAGACGAATCAGCCCCAGCATTTT.

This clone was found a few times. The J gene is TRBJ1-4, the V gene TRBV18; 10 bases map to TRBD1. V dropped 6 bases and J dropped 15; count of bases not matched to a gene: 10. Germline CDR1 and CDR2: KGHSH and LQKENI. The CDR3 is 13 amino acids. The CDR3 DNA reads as TGTGCCAGCTCGCTGGACAGGGGGGCTGCGGTGTTTTTT. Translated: CASSLDRGAAVFF.

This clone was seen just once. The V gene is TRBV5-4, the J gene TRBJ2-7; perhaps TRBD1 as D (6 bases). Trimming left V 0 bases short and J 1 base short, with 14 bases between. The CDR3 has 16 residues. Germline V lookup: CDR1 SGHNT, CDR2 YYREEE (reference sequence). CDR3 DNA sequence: TGTGCCAGCAGCTTGGTCCTCAGGGGCGCTTCCTACGAGCAGTACTTC. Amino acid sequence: CASSLVLRGASYEQYF.

CDR3 sequence (DNA): TGTGCCAGCAGTGACAGGGCAGTCACTGAAGCTTTCTTT. Its protein is CASSDRAVTEAFF. V gene TRBV2 combines with J gene TRBJ1-1, with TRBD1 as a possible D gene (5 bases). This CDR3 has 13 amino acids. Deletions cut 3 bases from V and 4 bases from J, with 9 bases between. CDR1 is SNHLY and CDR2 is FYNNEI in the germline V gene.

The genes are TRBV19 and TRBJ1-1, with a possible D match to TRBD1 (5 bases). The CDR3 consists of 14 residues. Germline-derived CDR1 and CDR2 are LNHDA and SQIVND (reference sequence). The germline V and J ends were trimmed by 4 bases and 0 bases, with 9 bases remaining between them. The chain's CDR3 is CASSTSTVNTEAFF. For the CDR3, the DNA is TGTGCCAGTAGTACGTCGACAGTGAACACTGAAGCTTTCTTT.

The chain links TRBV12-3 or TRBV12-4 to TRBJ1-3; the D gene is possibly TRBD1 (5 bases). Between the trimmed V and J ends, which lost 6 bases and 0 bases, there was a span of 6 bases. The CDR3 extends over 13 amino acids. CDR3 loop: CASSQGSGNTIYF. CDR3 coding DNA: TGTGCCAGCAGCCAGGGCTCTGGAAACACCATATATTTT.

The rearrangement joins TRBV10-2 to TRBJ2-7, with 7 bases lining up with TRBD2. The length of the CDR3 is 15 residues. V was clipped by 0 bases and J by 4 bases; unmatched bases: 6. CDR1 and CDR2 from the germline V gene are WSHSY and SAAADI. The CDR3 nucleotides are TGCGCCAGCAGTGAGTCCTTGGGAGGGGTATACGAGCAGTACTTC. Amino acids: CASSESLGGVYEQYF.